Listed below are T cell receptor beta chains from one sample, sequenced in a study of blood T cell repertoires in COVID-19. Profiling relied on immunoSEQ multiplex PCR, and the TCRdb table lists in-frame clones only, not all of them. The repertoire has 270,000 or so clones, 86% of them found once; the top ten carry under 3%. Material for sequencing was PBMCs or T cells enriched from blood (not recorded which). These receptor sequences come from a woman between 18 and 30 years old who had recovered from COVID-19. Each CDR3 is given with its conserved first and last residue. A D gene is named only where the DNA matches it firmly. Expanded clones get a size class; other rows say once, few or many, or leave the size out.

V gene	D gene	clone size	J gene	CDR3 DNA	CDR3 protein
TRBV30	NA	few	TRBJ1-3	TGTGCCTGGAGTGGCCAAGGGGTCTCTGGAAACACCATATATTTT	CAWSGQGVSGNTIYF
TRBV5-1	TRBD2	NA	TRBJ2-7	TGCGCCAGCAGCTTGCGGGGACTAACCTACGAGCAGTACTTC	CASSLRGLTYEQYF
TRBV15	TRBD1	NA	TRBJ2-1	TGTGCCACCAGCACGGACAGGGAGGTGGTTGAGCAGTTCTTC	CATSTDREVVEQFF
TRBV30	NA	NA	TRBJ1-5	TGTGCCTGGGAGAGGGATGGGCCCCAGCATTTT	CAWERDGPQHF
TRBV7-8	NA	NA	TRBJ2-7	TGTGCCAGCAGCTTAATACAGGGACCTGGGGAGCAGTACTTC	CASSLIQGPGEQYF
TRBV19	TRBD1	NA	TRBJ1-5	TGTGCCAGTAGTATCGACAGGGGGTCGGGTCAGCCCCAGCATTTT	CASSIDRGSGQPQHF
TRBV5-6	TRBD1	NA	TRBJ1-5	TGTGCCAGCAGCTTTACAGGGGGGTTTCAGCCCCAGCATTTT	CASSFTGGFQPQHF
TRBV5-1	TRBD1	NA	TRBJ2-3	TGCGCCAGCAGCTCCCCCGGGACAGCGAGCACAGATACGCAGTATTTT	CASSSPGTASTDTQYF
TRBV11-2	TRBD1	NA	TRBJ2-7	TGTGCCAGCATGATTACAGGGGGCCGCTACGAGCAGTACTTC	CASMITGGRYEQYF
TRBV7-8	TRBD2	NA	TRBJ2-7	TGTGCCAGCAGCTTAGGCCGGACTAGCGGATACGAGCAGTACTTC	CASSLGRTSGYEQYF
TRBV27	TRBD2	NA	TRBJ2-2	TGTGCCAGCAGTTCCGGGACTAGCGGGAGATCCGGGGAGCTGTTTTTT	CASSSGTSGRSGELFF
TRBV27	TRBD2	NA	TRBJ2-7	TGTGCCAGCAGTGTAGCGGGAGGGTCATCGGGCGAGCAGTACTTC	CASSVAGGSSGEQYF
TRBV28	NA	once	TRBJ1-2	TGTGCCAGCAGGGCAGGGTCCCAAATCAACTATGGCTACACCTTC	CASRAGSQINYGYTF
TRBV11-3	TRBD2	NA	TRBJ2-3	TGTGCCAGCAGCCATGGGGAGGGACCATCAGATACGCAGTATTTT	CASSHGEGPSDTQYF
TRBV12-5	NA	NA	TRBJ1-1	TGTGCTAGTGGTTTGGAAGGGGGTTACACTGAAGCTTTCTTT	CASGLEGGYTEAFF
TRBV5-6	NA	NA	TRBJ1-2	TGTGCCAGCAGCTTGGGAAGAGGCTATGGCTACACCTTC	CASSLGRGYGYTF
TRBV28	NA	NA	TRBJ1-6	TGTGCCAGCAGTTTGCCGACAGCCCCCCGCGAGTCACCCCTCCACTTT	CASSLPTAPRESPLHF
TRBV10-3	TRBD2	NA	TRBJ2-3	TGTGCCATCAGCCCACCGGGACTAGCGGGGGGGCCCACAGATACGCAGTATTTT	CAISPPGLAGGPTDTQYF
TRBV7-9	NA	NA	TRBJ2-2	TGTGCCAGCAGACCAGAGGGTTTAGGTGGCACCGGGGAGCTGTTTTTT	CASRPEGLGGTGELFF
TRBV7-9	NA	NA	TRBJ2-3	TGTGCCAGCAGCTTGGGGCAGCTACAGGGTGGTTCAGATACGCAGTATTTT	CASSLGQLQGGSDTQYF
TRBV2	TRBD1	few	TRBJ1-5	TGTGCCAGCAGTGAAGCGACGGCAGGGGGTCAGCCCCAGCATTTT	CASSEATAGGQPQHF
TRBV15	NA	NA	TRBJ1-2	TGTGCCACCAGCAGAGATGGGAGGGAGAAAAGCTATGGCTACACCTTC	CATSRDGREKSYGYTF
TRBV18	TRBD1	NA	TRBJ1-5	TGTGCCAGCTCACCGACAGGGGGTAGGCAGCCCCAGCATTTT	CASSPTGGRQPQHF
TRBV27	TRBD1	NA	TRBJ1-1	TGTGCCAGCAGTGGGACAGGGAGGACGAACACTGAAGCTTTCTTT	CASSGTGRTNTEAFF
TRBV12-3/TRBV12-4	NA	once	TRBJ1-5	TGTGCCAGCACAATTAGTAGCAATCAGCCCCAGCATTTT	CASTISSNQPQHF
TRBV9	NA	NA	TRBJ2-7	TGTGCCAGCAGCGTCCGACAGGACTCCTACGAGCAGTACTTC	CASSVRQDSYEQYF
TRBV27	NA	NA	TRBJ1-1	TGTGCCAGCAGTCGCGGCCAGGGGCTTTCCCTGAACACTGAAGCTTTCTTT	CASSRGQGLSLNTEAFF
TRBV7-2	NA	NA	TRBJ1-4	TGTGCCAGCAGCTTAGTATCGGGTCCGTCGGGTAATGAAAAACTGTTTTTT	CASSLVSGPSGNEKLFF
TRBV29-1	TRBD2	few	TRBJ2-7	TGCAGCGCTAAGACTAGCGGGAGCTACGAGCAGTACTTC	CSAKTSGSYEQYF
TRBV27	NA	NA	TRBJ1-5	TGTGCCAGCAGTCCCCCCCCGGGAGATAGCAATCAGCCCCAGCATTTT	CASSPPPGDSNQPQHF
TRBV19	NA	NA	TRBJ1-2	TGTGCCAGTAGTATCCTCGGGACTGGCGGCTATGGCTACACCTTC	CASSILGTGGYGYTF
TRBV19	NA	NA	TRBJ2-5	TGTGCCAGTAGATCGAATAGATTTGGGGAGTCTGAGACCCAGTACTTC	CASRSNRFGESETQYF
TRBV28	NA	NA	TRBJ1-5	TGTGCCAGCAGTTTAGGGTCGTCGGCCGGGGGGCGCGGGCAGCCCCAGCATTTT	CASSLGSSAGGRGQPQHF
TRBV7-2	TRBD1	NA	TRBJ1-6	TGTGCCAGCAGGCAACGGACAGGGGGTTCACCCCTCCACTTT	CASRQRTGGSPLHF
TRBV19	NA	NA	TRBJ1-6	TGTGCCAGTAGTACCCCCTCCGATTCACCCCTCCACTTT	CASSTPSDSPLHF
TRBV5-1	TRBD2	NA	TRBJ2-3	TGCGCCAGCAGCCACCCGACTAGCGGGAGGGCCACAGATACGCAGTATTTT	CASSHPTSGRATDTQYF
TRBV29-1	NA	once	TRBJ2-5	TGCAGCGCCAGGGTTTCAGAGACCCAGTACTTC	CSARVSETQYF
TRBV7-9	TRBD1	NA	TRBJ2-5	TGTGCCAGCAGCTTATCAACAGGGGGCTGGGAGACCCAGTACTTC	CASSLSTGGWETQYF
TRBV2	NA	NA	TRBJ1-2	TGTGCCAGCAGTGATACAGGGAGTGGCTATGGCTACACCTTC	CASSDTGSGYGYTF
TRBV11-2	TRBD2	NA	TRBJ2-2	TGTGCCAGCAGCGGGAGCCCAGCGGGAGTAAACACCGGGGAGCTGTTTTTT	CASSGSPAGVNTGELFF
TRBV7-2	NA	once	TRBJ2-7	TGTGCCAGCAGTCTACTCCCACGGTACGAGCAGTACTTC	CASSLLPRYEQYF
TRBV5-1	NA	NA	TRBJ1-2	TGCGCCAGCTCCGAAGACACTTATTCGAACTATGGCTACACCTTC	CASSEDTYSNYGYTF
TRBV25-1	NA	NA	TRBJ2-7	TGTGCCAGCAGTGAAGGCTCGTCCGAGCAGTACTTC	CASSEGSSEQYF
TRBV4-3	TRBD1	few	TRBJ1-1	TGCGCCAGCAGCCAGGGAAACAGGGGTGCGGAAGCTTTCTTT	CASSQGNRGAEAFF
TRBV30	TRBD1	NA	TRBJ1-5	TGTGCCGGAAGTACAGGGGTAAATCAGCCCCAGCATTTT	CAGSTGVNQPQHF
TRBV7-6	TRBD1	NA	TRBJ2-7	TGTGCCAGCAGCACAGCCGGGACAGGGATCTACGAGCAGTACTTC	CASSTAGTGIYEQYF
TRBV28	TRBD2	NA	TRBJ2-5	TGTGCCAGCAGTTTAGCCCTAGCGGGGAAAGAGACCCAGTACTTC	CASSLALAGKETQYF
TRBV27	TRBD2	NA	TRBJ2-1	TGTGCCAGCAGTTTAATGCCTAGCGGCTACAATGAGCAGTTCTTC	CASSLMPSGYNEQFF
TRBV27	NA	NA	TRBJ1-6	TGTGCCAGCAGTTTGATCGGTAATTCACCCCTCCACTTT	CASSLIGNSPLHF
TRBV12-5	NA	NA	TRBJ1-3	TGTGCTAGTGGTTTGGAAGGCAGGGACTACGGAAACACCATATATTTT	CASGLEGRDYGNTIYF
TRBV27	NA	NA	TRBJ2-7	TGTGCCAGCAGTCCCTGGACGGAGGGGGCCGAGCAGTACTTC	CASSPWTEGAEQYF
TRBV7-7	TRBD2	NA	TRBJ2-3	TGTGCCAGCAGCTCGTCGACTAGCGGGAGGGATACGCAGTATTTT	CASSSSTSGRDTQYF
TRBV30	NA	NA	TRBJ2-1	TGTGCCTGGAGTGTACAGGGCTGGAATGAGCAGTTCTTC	CAWSVQGWNEQFF
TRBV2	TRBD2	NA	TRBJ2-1	TGTGCCAGCAGTAAAGGACTAGCGGGAAACAATGAGCAGTTCTTC	CASSKGLAGNNEQFF